This T cell receptor (beta chain) was identified during a study of T-cell reconstitution after alpha-beta-depleted transplantation in children. CDR1 MGHRA and CDR2 YSYEKL come from the germline V gene. CDR3 length equals 12 residues. V was shortened by 4 bases and J by 6 bases, with 9 bases between the two germline ends. This clonotype was found many times. Preparing the TCRbeta library involved the use of unique molecular identifiers. TCRdb re-called the PCR reads with MiXCR, one entry per CDR3 protein. The sample yields about 72,000 distinct CDR3 sequences, around 6.6% seen once. The chain combines TRBV4-1 with TRBJ1-1; D might be TRBD1 (6 bases). The TCR was taken from a human donor who donated a stem cell graft to a child with acute lymphoblastic leukemia. The sample in question was PBMCs from the stem cell graft donor, obtained from the stem cell graft. The CDR3 DNA follows: TGCGCCAGCAGCCGAGGGGGGGCTGAAGCTTTCTTT. This sequence encodes CASSRGGAEAFF.